This T cell receptor beta chain was observed in a study of technical replicates of blood from several donors. The CDR3 length is 17 residues. Germline trimming cut 6 bases from V and 0 bases from J; bases unmatched to any gene: 10. The germline V gene encodes CDR1 MDHEN and CDR2 SYDVKM. Profiling relied on immunoSEQ multiplex PCR, and the TCRdb table lists in-frame clones only, not all of them. The sample yields roughly 90,000 clones, around 95% seen once. Specimen: T cells isolated from PBMCs. The sequence derives from a human donor in good health. The chain joins TRBV28 to TRBJ2-4; 8 positions agree with TRBD1. The CDR3 bases are TGTGCCAGCAGACCCTGGGGGACAGGTCTAGCCAAAAACATTCAGTACTTC. Encoded protein: CASRPWGTGLAKNIQYF.